This T cell receptor (beta chain) was obtained from a study of blood T cell repertoires in COVID-19. Patients from Seattle were sampled longitudinally, starting during active infection. Trimming removed 4 bases from V and 4 bases from J, with 10 bases in between. The CDR3 is 13 amino acids. Germline loops: CDR1 MNHEY, CDR2 SVGAGI. Sequencing used immunoSEQ multiplex PCR; TCRdb keeps in-frame clones, though not all of them. Of about 230,000 clones listed, 81% are singletons. The TCR originated in a woman at least 80 years old with COVID-19, enrolled during active disease. This chain joins TRBV6-5 and TRBJ1-2; D gene unclear. Sequences were obtained from peripheral blood. DNA for the CDR3: TGTGCCAGCAGTTTATCGGGTTCCTATGGCTACACCTTC. This gives the protein CASSLSGSYGYTF.